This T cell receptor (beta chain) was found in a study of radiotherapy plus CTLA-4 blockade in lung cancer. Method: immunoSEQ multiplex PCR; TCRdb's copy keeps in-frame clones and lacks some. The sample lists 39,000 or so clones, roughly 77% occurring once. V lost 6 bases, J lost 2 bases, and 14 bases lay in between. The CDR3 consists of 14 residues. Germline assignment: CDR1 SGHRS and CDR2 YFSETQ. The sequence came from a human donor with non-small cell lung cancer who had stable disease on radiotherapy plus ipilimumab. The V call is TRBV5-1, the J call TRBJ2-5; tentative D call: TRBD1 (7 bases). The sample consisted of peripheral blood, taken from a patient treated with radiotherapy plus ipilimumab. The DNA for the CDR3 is TGCGCCAGCATTGGAGGGGGCGGTCAAGAGACCCAGTACTTC. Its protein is CASIGGGGQETQYF.